This T cell receptor beta chain was documented in a study of blood T cell repertoires in COVID-19. Study-level background: Donors in the United States, Italy and Spain gave samples during acute or convalescent COVID-19. T cells, B-cell-depleted T cells, or PBMCs provided the cDNA or gDNA that served as material.

Study processing details: It was from reference gene primer amplification that nucleated cell counts were estimated. The assay was immunoSEQ multiplex PCR, and TCRdb's table has in-frame clones only and misses some. D and trimming were read from the DNA, whereas the V and J calls and clone size are those reported in that table. This repertoire shows 210,000 or so clones, around 91% found once; its top ten account for under 5.5%. Germline loops: CDR1 GTSNPN, CDR2 SVGIG (reference sequence). The length of the CDR3 is 12 residues. Trimming took 8 bases from V and 8 from J, leaving 18 bases between them.

The TCR was taken from a woman aged 40 to 49 with acute or convalescent COVID-19. The specimen sequenced was peripheral blood. The chain has TRBV30 and TRBJ2-5, with D perhaps TRBD2 (7 bases). Here the CDR3 reads CAGGGAGVTQYF. The CDR3 coding sequence is TGTGCCGGAGGGGGGGCCGGGGTTACCCAGTACTTC. Complete variable domain (other parts from reference TRBV30 and TRBJ2-5): SQTIHQWPATLVQPVGSPLSLECTVEGTSNPNLYWYRQAAGRGLQLLFYSVGIGQISSEVPQNLSASRPQDRQFILSSKKLLLSDSGFYLCAGGGAGVTQYFGPGTRLLVL.